This T cell receptor beta chain was identified during a study of CD8 T cells in ankylosing spondylitis (TCRdb year 2017). About the full investigation: T cell receptor beta repertoires were profiled in healthy donors and ankylosing spondylitis patients so that disease-linked TCR variants could be found. The full study cohort was made up of roughly 25 ankylosing spondylitis patients and approximately 100 healthy donors. Peripheral blood was sampled, and synovial fluid was additionally collected from ankylosing spondylitis patients. The paper as a whole reports these results and caveats: Some motif variants were previously reported in synovial fluid and blood of reactive arthritis patients, suggesting common disease-initiation mechanisms. Blood from ankylosing spondylitis patients appeared to be characterized by a TCR beta motif composed of eight highly homologous amino acid variants. The disease-linked clones had a CD8+ phenotype and were found at relatively low frequencies in peripheral blood. Significant enrichment of the disease-linked clones was reported in matched synovial fluid samples from ankylosing spondylitis patients.

A word on this clonotype: Its antigen has not been determined. Per-base qualities were not stored, and no clone one base away is much larger.

The run used an Illumina HiSeq 2500. Quantitative 5'-RACE with molecular barcodes was the method used to prepare the TCR beta libraries. In the authors' own workflow: A new computational method based on a probabilistic model of VDJ rearrangement was used to identify disease-linked TCR variants. TCRdb passed the public sequencing reads through fastp at Q25 and MiXCR, retaining productive beta sequences. Each CDR3 protein gets just one entry, which takes the most common genes and DNA from the rows behind it. Clone size and V and J calls follow TCRdb, not the original study. Within this sample are 300,000 to 350,000 distinct CDR3 sequences, with less than 25% of them counted one time only. Of the sample, 3.5% falls within the top ten clones. The junction shows trimming of 3 bases on V and 0 bases on J, plus 24 bases between the germline ends. Taken from the germline V gene (reference sequence), the CDR1 and CDR2 loops are MNHEY and SMNVEV. Measured from the cysteine to the phenylalanine, the CDR3 is 19 residues long. Only the CDR3 portion is preserved as DNA: 57 bases, with reading frame beginning at the first base.

This chain joins TRBV27 to TRBJ2-7; perhaps TRBD2 is the D gene, with 6 bases matching. The TCR sequence derives from a female donor with ankylosing spondylitis or in good health (not recorded which). Sequences were obtained from blood, either unsorted or a sorted T cell fraction (not recorded which). The CDR3 protein is CASSFPIKSGSLDSYEQYF. The bases are TGTGCCAGCAGTTTCCCCATCAAGAGCGGGTCCCTCGACTCCTACGAGCAGTACTTC.